The TCR beta chain under discussion was sequenced for a study of blood T cells in healthy people across ages (dated by TCRdb to between 2014 and 2017). Background for the entire study: In model experiments, template switching captured about one uniquely barcoded TCR beta cDNA molecule for every two T cells. For two donors (one aged 18 to 29 and one aged 80 or older), the study analyzed two additional independent replicas of 1 million unique cDNA reads from the same blood draw. The donors were divided into four age groups: young (average around 17 years), middle-aged (approximately 41), aged (approximately 59) and long-lived (more than 75). To track age-related changes in TCR beta repertoire diversity, the study relied on deep sequencing normalized with unique cDNA molecular identifiers. To avoid experimental bias, donors of different ages were spread randomly across the sequencing lanes. The paper's findings and limits, for the study overall: The CMV infection status of donors was not known, potentially confounding age-related changes in expanded clonotypes. Estimates of total diversity from one million sequenced T cells were regarded as lower bounds and underestimates. Because profiling used bulk unsorted PBMCs, naive and antigen-experienced compartments could not be compared conclusively. Compared with the aged group, the long-lived group had more naive CD4+ T cells, fewer expanded clones and increased TCR diversity, suggesting age selection. As age increased, observed TCR beta diversity per million T cells dropped in a roughly linear way, and a significant reduction was already evident by age approximately 40. A strong correlation was found between observed TCR beta diversity and the percentage of naive T cells measured by flow cytometry.

Library preparation employed 5' RACE. Sequencing relied on an Illumina HiSeq 2500. A second PCR of 7 to 11 cycles was run with a J-beta primer mix and a sample-barcoded 5' primer. A unique molecular identifier was introduced onto each TCR beta cDNA molecule by a template-switch 5' adaptor carrying 12 random nucleotides. Each sample yielded at least 2.5 million CDR3-containing paired-end reads. First-strand cDNA synthesis was performed from all RNA using the Mint cDNA synthesis kit, with priming by a TRBC-specific oligonucleotide. After uracil-DNA glycosylase treatment, a first 18-cycle PCR used universal primers M1SS and BC2_uni_R on all cDNA. On the authors' methods: For normalization, 1 million high-quality reads were randomly selected from each sample, with every read carrying a distinct molecular identifier. Reads sharing molecular identifiers were discarded rather than binned into consensus sequences. MiTCR, set to a Q25 quality threshold and the strictest error-elimination algorithm, was used for CDR3 identification, clonotype clustering and error correction. A nonparametric unseen species model using Euler transformation provided a lower-bound estimate of total TCR beta diversity. TCRdb ran its own pipeline on the public reads, namely fastp trimming at Q25 and MiXCR clone calling, and kept in-frame beta chains. A single entry per CDR3 protein holds the most common genes and DNA from its merged rows. Here the V and J calls rest on TCRdb's processing, not on the authors' analysis. For this sample the table gives 550,000 to 800,000 distinct CDR3 sequences, of which 20% to 25% were detected only once. The biggest ten clones account for roughly 3.7% of the sample.

Details on this clonotype: The antigen this receptor binds is unknown. Germline and junction disagree at one end, which may indicate a read error.

The donors were roughly 38 Caucasian individuals from Russia, aged roughly 6 to 100 years, who were systemically healthy. Each donor gave about 9.2 milliliters of peripheral blood, drawn into EDTA-treated Vacutainer tubes. Ficoll-Paque density-gradient centrifugation was used to isolate PBMCs, with at least 6.5 million per sample. Trizol reagent was used to extract total RNA from the PBMCs, yielding at least 5.5 micrograms per sample. For every donor, flow cytometry on a PBMC aliquot measured the percentage of naive CD45RAhigh/CD27high T cells. The CDR3 starts with the cysteine, ends with the phenylalanine, and has 18 residues. Of the read, only the CDR3 DNA is kept; its 54 bases are in frame from base 1. The germline V gene provides CDR1 SGHRS and CDR2 YFSETQ.

The V and J segments used are TRBV5-1 and TRBJ2-1, with 16 bases matching TRBD2. This receptor was taken from a man aged 70-80 years in good health. Sequenced: blood. The DNA is as follows: TGCGCCAGCAGATCCGGGACTAGCGGGAGGGCCTCCGACAATGAGCAGTTCTTC. The resulting protein is CASRSGTSGRASDNEQFF.